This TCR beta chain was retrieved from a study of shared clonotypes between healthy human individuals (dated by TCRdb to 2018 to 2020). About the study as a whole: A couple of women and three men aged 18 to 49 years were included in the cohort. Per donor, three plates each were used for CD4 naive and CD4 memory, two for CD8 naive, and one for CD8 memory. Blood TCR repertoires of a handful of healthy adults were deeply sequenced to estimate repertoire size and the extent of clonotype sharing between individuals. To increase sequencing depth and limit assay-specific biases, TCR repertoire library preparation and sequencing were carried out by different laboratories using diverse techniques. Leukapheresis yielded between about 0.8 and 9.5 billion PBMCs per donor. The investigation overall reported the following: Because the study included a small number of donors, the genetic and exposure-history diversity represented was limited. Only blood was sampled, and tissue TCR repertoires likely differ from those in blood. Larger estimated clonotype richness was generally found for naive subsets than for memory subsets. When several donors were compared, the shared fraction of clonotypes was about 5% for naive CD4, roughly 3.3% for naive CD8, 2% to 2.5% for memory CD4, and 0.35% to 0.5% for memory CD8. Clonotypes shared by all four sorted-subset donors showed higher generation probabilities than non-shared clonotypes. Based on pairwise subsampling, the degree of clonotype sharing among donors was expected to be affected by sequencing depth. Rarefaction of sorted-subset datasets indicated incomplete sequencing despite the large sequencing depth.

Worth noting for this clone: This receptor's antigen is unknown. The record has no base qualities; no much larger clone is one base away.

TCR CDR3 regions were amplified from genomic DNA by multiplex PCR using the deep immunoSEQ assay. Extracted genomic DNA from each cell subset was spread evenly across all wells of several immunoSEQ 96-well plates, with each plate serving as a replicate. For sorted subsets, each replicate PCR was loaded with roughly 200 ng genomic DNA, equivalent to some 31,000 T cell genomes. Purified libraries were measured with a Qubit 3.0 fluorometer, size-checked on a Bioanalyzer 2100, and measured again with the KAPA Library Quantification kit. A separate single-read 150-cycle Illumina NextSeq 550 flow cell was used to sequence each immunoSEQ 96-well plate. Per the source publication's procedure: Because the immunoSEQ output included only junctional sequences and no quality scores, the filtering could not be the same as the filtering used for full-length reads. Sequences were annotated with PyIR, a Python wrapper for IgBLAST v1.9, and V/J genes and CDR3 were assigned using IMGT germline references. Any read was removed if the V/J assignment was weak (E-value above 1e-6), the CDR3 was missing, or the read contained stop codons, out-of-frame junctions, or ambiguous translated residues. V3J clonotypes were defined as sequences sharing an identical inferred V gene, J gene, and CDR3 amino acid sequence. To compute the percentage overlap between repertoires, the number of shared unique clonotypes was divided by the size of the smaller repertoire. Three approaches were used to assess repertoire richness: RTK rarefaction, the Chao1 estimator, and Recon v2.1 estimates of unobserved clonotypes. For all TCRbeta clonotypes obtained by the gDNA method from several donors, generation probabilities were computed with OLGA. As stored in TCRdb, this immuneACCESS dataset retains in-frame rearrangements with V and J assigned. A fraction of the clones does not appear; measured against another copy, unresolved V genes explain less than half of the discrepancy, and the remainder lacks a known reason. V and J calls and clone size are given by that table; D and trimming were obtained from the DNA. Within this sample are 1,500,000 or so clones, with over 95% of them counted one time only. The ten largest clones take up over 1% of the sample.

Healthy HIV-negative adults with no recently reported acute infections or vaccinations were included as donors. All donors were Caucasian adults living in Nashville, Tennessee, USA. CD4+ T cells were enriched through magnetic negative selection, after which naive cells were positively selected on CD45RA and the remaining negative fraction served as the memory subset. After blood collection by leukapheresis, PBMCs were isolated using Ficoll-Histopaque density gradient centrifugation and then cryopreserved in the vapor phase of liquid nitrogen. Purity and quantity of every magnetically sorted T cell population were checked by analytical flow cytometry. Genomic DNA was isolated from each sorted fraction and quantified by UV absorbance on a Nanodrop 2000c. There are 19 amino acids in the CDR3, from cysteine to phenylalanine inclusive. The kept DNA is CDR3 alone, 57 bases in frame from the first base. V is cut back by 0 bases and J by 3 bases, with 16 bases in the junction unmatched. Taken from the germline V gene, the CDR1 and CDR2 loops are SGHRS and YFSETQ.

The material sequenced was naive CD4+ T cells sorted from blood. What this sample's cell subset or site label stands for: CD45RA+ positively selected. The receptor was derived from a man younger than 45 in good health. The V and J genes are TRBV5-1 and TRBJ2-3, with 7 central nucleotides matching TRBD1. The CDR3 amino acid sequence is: CASSLVALQGIGGTDTQYF. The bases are TGCGCCAGCAGCTTGGTAGCGCTACAGGGGATTGGTGGTACAGATACGCAGTATTTT.